This T cell receptor (beta chain) was sequenced in a study of T cells after yellow fever vaccination. Findings of the study overall: Though it reached lower strength, the secondary response hit its peak faster, day 5 versus 15. Reappearing after the booster were most of the clones from primary vaccination (around 96% CD4, around 88% CD8).

TCRdb called the 5' RACE reads again in MiXCR, with one record for every CDR3 protein. The sample lists 70,000 or so distinct CDR3 sequences, around 6.2% seen once, with under 2.5% in the top ten. This clonotype was counted at least ten times. The antigen remains unidentified. V gave up 6 bases and J gave up 1 base, with 12 bases separating them. CDR3 size: 14 residues. V usage is TRBV12-3 or TRBV12-4 and J usage is TRBJ1-1; maybe TRBD1 (6 bases). The source of this sequence is a man aged 18 to 29 who received the YFV17D yellow fever vaccine. The sample was CD4+ T cells sorted from PBMCs, taken around 15 days after the first yellow fever vaccination. The CDR3 coding sequence is TGTGCCAGCAGGTCCGGACAGTCGAACACTGAAGCTTTCTTT. This gives the protein CASRSGQSNTEAFF.